This is a list of T cell receptor beta chains from one sample in a study of blood T cell repertoires in COVID-19. Assay used: immunoSEQ multiplex PCR; TCRdb lists only in-frame clones, some missing. The sample lists fewer than 300,000 clones, 75% to 95% occurring once. Sequencing used PBMCs or T cells enriched from blood (not recorded which). Every receptor here comes from a woman aged 25 to 39 who had recovered from COVID-19. Each CDR3 is given with its conserved first and last residue. The D gene is left open where the match is weak. Size is stated for part of the rows, as once, few or many counts, or as a class when the clone is expanded.

j_gene | abundance | len | d_gene | v_gene | CDR3aa | CDR3nt
TRBJ2-3 | once | 12 | - | TRBV28 | CASSLLDGPQYF | TGTGCCAGCAGTTTATTGGATGGGCCGCAGTATTTT
TRBJ1-2 | - | 18 | - | TRBV6-2/TRBV6-3 | CASSLQGLTSVANYGYTF | TGTGCCAGCAGTTTGCAGGGATTAACTTCAGTGGCTAACTATGGCTACACCTTC
TRBJ1-2 | - | 13 | - | TRBV7-9 | CAGQVITNYGYTF | TGTGCCGGCCAGGTGATTACTAACTATGGCTACACCTTC
TRBJ2-3 | - | 19 | TRBD2 | TRBV7-3 | CASSPGTSGFQEDSDTQYF | TGTGCCAGCAGCCCCGGGACTAGCGGGTTCCAAGAGGATTCAGATACGCAGTATTTT
TRBJ1-1 | - | 13 | - | TRBV6-4 | CASSDSLGGEAFF | TGTGCCAGCAGTGACTCGTTGGGGGGTGAAGCTTTCTTT
TRBJ2-7 | - | 14 | TRBD2 | TRBV5-5 | CASGTSSGSYEQYF | TGTGCCAGCGGGACCTCTAGCGGGAGTTACGAGCAGTACTTC
TRBJ2-1 | - | 14 | - | TRBV14 | CASSPLTVDNEQFF | TGTGCCAGCAGCCCTTTGACAGTGGACAATGAGCAGTTCTTC
TRBJ2-5 | - | 12 | - | TRBV29-1 | CSGSGQQETQYF | TGCAGCGGATCGGGACAACAAGAGACCCAGTACTTC
TRBJ2-3 | - | 15 | - | TRBV5-5 | CASSLMALSTDTQYF | TGTGCCAGCAGCTTGATGGCATTAAGCACAGATACGCAGTATTTT
TRBJ2-1 | - | 13 | TRBD2 | TRBV30 | CSGRVSVAHEQFF | TGTAGCGGGAGGGTTTCCGTCGCCCATGAGCAGTTCTTC
TRBJ1-1 | - | 15 | - | TRBV15 | CATSRSGGARTEAFF | TGTGCCACCAGCAGGTCGGGAGGGGCGAGGACTGAAGCTTTCTTT
TRBJ2-1 | - | 17 | TRBD2 | TRBV6-4 | CASSDSPSGRAISQQFF | TGTGCCAGCAGTGACTCGCCTAGCGGGAGGGCCATAAGCCAGCAGTTCTTC
TRBJ1-3 | - | 16 | - | TRBV29-1 | CSASRSGELSGNTIYF | TGCAGCGCTTCGAGGTCGGGGGAACTCTCTGGAAACACCATATATTTT
TRBJ2-1 | - | 15 | - | TRBV15 | CATSRAGSNGNEQFF | TGTGCCACCAGCAGAGCCGGGAGTAACGGCAATGAGCAGTTCTTC
TRBJ2-5 | - | 16 | TRBD2 | TRBV11-2 | CASSLRRGGTQETQYF | TGTGCCAGCAGCCTAAGACGGGGGGGCACACAAGAGACCCAGTACTTC
TRBJ1-2 | - | 15 | - | TRBV28 | CASSLFHRVNYGYTF | TGTGCCAGCAGTTTATTCCACAGGGTAAACTATGGCTACACCTTC
TRBJ2-5 | - | 14 | - | TRBV5-6 | CASSLALQSETQYF | TGTGCCAGCAGCTTGGCCCTACAGTCAGAGACCCAGTACTTC
TRBJ2-7 | - | 12 | - | TRBV7-3 | CASSLSRGKQYF | TGTGCCAGCAGCCTCAGCCGGGGGAAGCAGTACTTC
TRBJ1-1 | once | 15 | TRBD1 | TRBV9 | CASSGQGARITEAFF | TGTGCCAGCAGCGGACAGGGGGCGCGTATCACTGAAGCTTTCTTT
TRBJ1-4 | once | 16 | - | TRBV4-1 | CASSQDTHTPNEKLFF | TGCGCCAGCAGCCAAGATACCCACACCCCTAATGAAAAACTGTTTTTT
TRBJ2-1 | - | 16 | - | TRBV21-1 | CASSVRQGAIYNEQFF | TGTGCCAGCAGCGTACGACAGGGGGCGATCTACAATGAGCAGTTCTTC
TRBJ1-2 | - | 13 | - | TRBV28 | CASSRGRNYGYTF | TGTGCCAGCAGCAGGGGACGCAACTATGGCTACACCTTC
TRBJ1-2 | few | 11 | - | TRBV7-9 | CASSSLEEYTF | TGTGCCAGCAGCTCCCTCGAGGAGTACACCTTC
TRBJ1-3 | once | 16 | - | TRBV19 | CASSIRSGDYGNTIYF | TGTGCCAGTAGTATACGGTCCGGGGATTATGGAAACACCATATATTTT
TRBJ2-7 | few | 13 | - | TRBV9 | CASRGGLSYEQYF | TGTGCCAGCAGGGGGGGACTGTCCTACGAGCAGTACTTC
TRBJ2-3 | - | 14 | - | TRBV4-2 | CASSQDRVIGTQYF | TGTGCCAGCAGCCAAGATCGGGTTATCGGTACGCAGTATTTT
TRBJ2-2 | few | 12 | - | TRBV28 | CASKQNTGELFF | TGTGCCAGCAAGCAGAACACCGGGGAGCTGTTTTTT
TRBJ2-2 | - | 14 | TRBD1 | TRBV2 | CASSEARGPGELFF | TGTGCCAGCAGTGAAGCAAGGGGGCCCGGGGAGCTGTTTTTT
TRBJ2-7 | - | 15 | TRBD1 | TRBV25-1 | CASSESGTGVYEQYF | TGTGCCAGCAGTGAATCCGGGACAGGGGTCTACGAGCAGTACTTC
TRBJ2-7 | - | 15 | TRBD1 | TRBV30 | CAWRRQGDESYEQYF | TGTGCCTGGAGGAGACAGGGGGATGAGTCCTACGAGCAGTACTTC
TRBJ1-5 | - | 15 | - | TRBV28 | CASSLETPGDQPQHF | TGTGCCAGCAGTTTAGAAACTCCAGGGGATCAGCCCCAGCATTTT
TRBJ1-5 | - | 15 | TRBD1 | TRBV28 | CASSFRQGSNQPQHF | TGTGCCAGCAGTTTCAGACAGGGTAGCAATCAGCCCCAGCATTTT
TRBJ1-3 | - | 15 | - | TRBV4-3 | CASSPQREYGNTIYF | TGCGCCAGCAGCCCCCAGAGGGAATACGGAAACACCATATATTTT
TRBJ2-7 | few | 14 | - | TRBV18 | CASSPGGGVYEQYF | TGTGCCAGCTCACCAGGCGGAGGGGTCTACGAGCAGTACTTC
TRBJ2-7 | - | 14 | - | TRBV5-6 | CASSLVGQSYEQYF | TGTGCCAGCAGCTTGGTAGGACAGTCCTACGAGCAGTACTTC
TRBJ2-3 | - | 13 | - | TRBV29-1 | CSVEDSGANTQYF | TGCAGCGTTGAAGATTCAGGGGCCAATACGCAGTATTTT
TRBJ2-7 | - | 16 | TRBD1 | TRBV27 | CASSLSQDREFDEQYF | TGTGCCAGCAGTTTATCCCAGGACAGGGAATTCGACGAGCAGTACTTC
TRBJ2-2 | - | 14 | TRBD1 | TRBV2 | CASEETGFGGELFF | TGTGCCAGCGAGGAGACAGGGTTCGGCGGGGAGCTGTTTTTT
TRBJ2-7 | - | 15 | TRBD1 | TRBV28 | CASSPGTGGAGEQYF | TGTGCCAGCAGCCCAGGGACAGGGGGCGCGGGCGAGCAGTACTTC
TRBJ2-1 | - | 15 | TRBD2 | TRBV27 | CASSAPSGRATEQFF | TGTGCCAGCAGTGCCCCTAGCGGGAGGGCCACTGAGCAGTTCTTC
TRBJ2-7 | - | 16 | TRBD2 | TRBV25-1 | CASSRGTSGRSYEQYF | TGTGCCAGCAGCCGCGGGACTAGCGGACGCTCCTACGAGCAGTACTTC
TRBJ2-2 | - | 14 | - | TRBV10-1 | CASSESGGAGELFF | TGCGCCAGCAGTGAGTCAGGGGGTGCCGGGGAGCTGTTTTTT
TRBJ2-7 | - | 15 | - | TRBV6-1 | CASSDSFPSPYEQYF | TGTGCCAGCAGTGATAGTTTTCCAAGCCCCTACGAGCAGTACTTC
TRBJ1-5 | - | 13 | - | TRBV28 | CASSRGWSQPQHF | TGTGCCAGCAGCCGGGGTTGGAGTCAGCCCCAGCATTTT
TRBJ2-7 | - | 22 | TRBD1 | TRBV27 | CASSLRGKWGRGRRAGPYEQYF | TGTGCCAGCAGTTTAAGGGGTAAGTGGGGCAGGGGGCGCCGGGCGGGACCCTACGAGCAGTACTTC
TRBJ2-2 | - | 15 | TRBD1 | TRBV9 | CASSVSGQGDGELFF | TGTGCCAGCAGCGTATCGGGACAGGGGGACGGGGAGCTGTTTTTT
TRBJ1-4 | - | 16 | TRBD1 | TRBV28 | CASSSVGGQENEKLFF | TGTGCCAGCAGTAGCGTGGGGGGACAGGAGAATGAAAAACTGTTTTTT
TRBJ2-1 | - | 15 | - | TRBV5-1 | CASSLELGTYNEQFF | TGCGCCAGCAGCTTGGAGCTGGGCACCTACAATGAGCAGTTCTTC
TRBJ1-1 | once | 15 | TRBD1 | TRBV5-6 | CASSLWTGPNTEAFF | TGTGCCAGCAGCTTATGGACAGGGCCGAACACTGAAGCTTTCTTT
TRBJ2-7 | - | 12 | - | TRBV2 | CASSRPGYEQYF | TGTGCCAGCAGTCGCCCCGGCTACGAGCAGTACTTC
TRBJ1-3 | - | 13 | - | TRBV3-1/TRBV3-2 | CASSRGGEDTIYF | TGTGCCAGCAGCCGCGGTGGAGAAGACACCATATATTTT
TRBJ2-3 | - | 16 | TRBD2 | TRBV27 | CASSYLGVAGGDTQYF | TGTGCCAGCAGTTACCTCGGGGTAGCGGGAGGCGATACGCAGTATTTT
TRBJ2-2 | - | 14 | - | TRBV9 | CASSVVLDSGELFF | TGTGCCAGCAGCGTAGTATTAGACTCCGGGGAGCTGTTTTTT